The clone carrying this T cell receptor (beta chain) was recorded a few times. Antigen: not known. The TCR beta library used iRepertoire HTBI primers with Arm-PCR amplification of CDR3. Via MiXCR, TCRdb re-called the multiplex PCR reads, giving one row per CDR3 protein. The sample records roughly 380,000 distinct CDR3 sequences, around 17% being singletons. The time point: newly diagnosed GD, antithyroid drugs for less than 3 months. From PBMCs, RNA was extracted and then used to make the TCR library. Staff took about 9.8 milliliters of peripheral blood and put it into EDTA tubes. The sample is drawn from a study of regulatory T cells in long-lasting Graves disease. Study-wide points: Accuracy may have suffered from the small sample size.

Another study also made use of these data, one on T cells in Graves' hyperthyroidism and ophthalmopathy. This second study says: An initial round of RT-PCR targeting the TCR CDR3 relied on the HTBI primer set. Patients with ophthalmopathy were separated from those with stable hyperthyroidism by a 13 V-J model.

The source material was peripheral blood mononuclear cells (PBMCs), sampled at new diagnosis, from a patient treated with antithyroid drugs. This receptor was identified in a middle-aged man with Graves disease.

The CDR3 reads CASSQVGSQAKQFF. The CDR3 nucleotides are TGTGCCAGCAGCCAAGTTGGGAGTCAGGCCAAGCAGTTCTTC. This chain connects TRBV3-1 to TRBJ2-1, with D perhaps TRBD2 (5 bases). The CDR3 covers 14 residues. Per the germline V gene, CDR1 is LGHDT and CDR2 is YNNKEL (reference sequence). V dropped 1 base and J dropped 11 bases, with 15 bases sitting between them.